A selection of T cell receptor beta chains follows, all from one sample in a study of T cell responses to AZD1222 COVID-19 vaccine. Generated by immunoSEQ multiplex PCR, the TCRdb table keeps only in-frame clones and is missing some. The sample has 100,000 to 150,000 clones, approximately 91% seen once; the top ten hold around 1%. The source material was peripheral blood, sampled 28 days after the second AZD1222 dose. The source is an adult who received the AZD1222 COVID-19 vaccine. Both conserved end residues are part of each CDR3. The D gene is left open where the match is weak. The listing skips clone size in some rows; elsewhere it reads once, few, many or a size class.

j_call,d_call,v_call,clone_size,cdr3_nt,cdr3_aa
TRBJ1-1,.,TRBV6-5,.,TGTGCCAGCAGTCTTCGCCAGGGCACTGAAGCTTTCTTT,CASSLRQGTEAFF
TRBJ2-7,TRBD1,TRBV13,.,TGTGCCAGCAGCCTAGGGGGACAGGGGACTTACGAGCAGTACTTC,CASSLGGQGTYEQYF
TRBJ1-6,.,TRBV2,.,TGTGCCAGCAGTGAGTTTTCAGGGGCGCCTCACTTT,CASSEFSGAPHF
TRBJ2-7,TRBD1,TRBV28,.,TGTGCCAGCAGGGGACAGGGTGTAGTCTACGAGCAGTACTTC,CASRGQGVVYEQYF
TRBJ2-1,.,TRBV5-1,.,TGCGCCAGCAGCTTCAGCGGGCCTAGGACCTACAATGAGCAGTTCTTC,CASSFSGPRTYNEQFF
TRBJ2-7,TRBD2,TRBV5-1,.,TGCGCCAGCAGCCCACCGCTAGCGGGCTGGCAGCAGTACTTC,CASSPPLAGWQQYF
TRBJ2-3,TRBD2,TRBV10-3,.,TGTGCCATCACCCCCGATTCCGGGACTAGCTCAGATACGCAGTATTTT,CAITPDSGTSSDTQYF
TRBJ1-5,.,TRBV6-5,.,TGTGCCAGCAGTTACTCTCAGGGAAATCAGCCCCAGCATTTT,CASSYSQGNQPQHF
TRBJ1-1,.,TRBV9,.,TGTGCCAGCAGCGAGGGGGTCGTGAACACTGAAGCTTTCTTT,CASSEGVVNTEAFF
TRBJ1-1,.,TRBV30,.,TGTGCCTGGAGTGTAGGTACAGGGACTCGAGCTTTCTTT,CAWSVGTGTRAFF
TRBJ2-1,.,TRBV3-1/TRBV3-2,.,TGTGCCAGCAGCTATAGGGGGGGAATAGGTGAGCAGTTCTTC,CASSYRGGIGEQFF
TRBJ1-2,.,TRBV28,.,TGTGCCAGCAGGGTCCCGGGACGGAACTATGGCTACACCTTC,CASRVPGRNYGYTF
TRBJ2-4,.,TRBV28,.,TGTGCCAGCAGTTTAGCTGGGGCCACCAAAAACATTCAGTACTTC,CASSLAGATKNIQYF
TRBJ2-7,TRBD1,TRBV5-6,.,TGTGCCAGCAGCACAGGGGAGTACGAGCAGTACTTC,CASSTGEYEQYF
TRBJ2-1,TRBD2,TRBV19,.,TGTGCCAGTGGTATTTCGGGGATAGCGGGGCCCAATGAGCAGTTCTTC,CASGISGIAGPNEQFF
TRBJ1-4,TRBD1,TRBV5-1,.,TGCGCCAGCAGCTTGGAGACAGGGGGCTCTTTTGAAAAACTGTTTTTT,CASSLETGGSFEKLFF
TRBJ1-2,.,TRBV12-3/TRBV12-4,few,TGTGCCAGCAGTTTAGGGTATGGCTACACCTTC,CASSLGYGYTF
TRBJ1-1,TRBD1,TRBV5-1,.,TGCGCCAGCAGCCCCAACCCGGGACAGGGCCCTGAAGCTTTCTTT,CASSPNPGQGPEAFF
TRBJ2-3,.,TRBV6-4,.,TGTGCCAGCAGTGACTCGGCAGCGGGTAGCACAGATACGCAGTATTTT,CASSDSAAGSTDTQYF
TRBJ1-1,.,TRBV5-1,.,TGCGCCAGCAGCTTGTTTCAGGGAGGCACTGAAGCTTTCTTT,CASSLFQGGTEAFF
TRBJ1-5,.,TRBV18,.,TGTGCCAGCTCACCCATGACCGATCAGCCCCAGCATTTT,CASSPMTDQPQHF
TRBJ1-1,TRBD1,TRBV5-1,.,TGCGCCAGCAGCCCCCGGGGGGGACAGGGAGGGGAAGCTTTCTTT,CASSPRGGQGGEAFF
TRBJ2-1,.,TRBV7-9,.,TGTGCCAGCAGCTTACGTGCCGGTAGCGAGGGTGAGCAGTTCTTC,CASSLRAGSEGEQFF
TRBJ1-2,.,TRBV28,.,TGTGCCAGCAGATGGCAGGGGCGTCGGGACTATGGCTACACCTTC,CASRWQGRRDYGYTF
TRBJ2-1,.,TRBV27,.,TGTGCCAGCAGTTTAGCGGGATGGCCCTACAATGAGCAGTTCTTC,CASSLAGWPYNEQFF
TRBJ2-2,.,TRBV18,.,TGTGCCAGCTCACAACTGAACAGTAACACCGGGGAGCTGTTTTTT,CASSQLNSNTGELFF
TRBJ1-4,.,TRBV5-6,.,TGTGCCAGCAGCTTGGGAGAAAAACTGTTTTTT,CASSLGEKLFF
TRBJ1-5,.,TRBV5-5,.,TGTGCCAGCACCAAAATGGGGTTTCAGCCCCAGCATTTT,CASTKMGFQPQHF
TRBJ2-2,.,TRBV21-1,.,TGTGCCAGCAGCAGGGATAAGACCGGGGAGCTGTTTTTT,CASSRDKTGELFF
TRBJ1-5,.,TRBV6-5,.,TGTGCCAGCAGCCACCCACAGCCCCAGCATTTT,CASSHPQPQHF
TRBJ2-3,.,TRBV3-1/TRBV3-2,.,TGTGCCAGCAGCCTCGATACTAGCACAGATACGCAGTATTTT,CASSLDTSTDTQYF
TRBJ2-2,.,TRBV5-1,.,TGCGCCAGCAGCTTGGCCCCCCAGGGGGGGACTGGCGGGGAGCTGTTTTTT,CASSLAPQGGTGGELFF
TRBJ1-4,TRBD1,TRBV7-9,.,TGTGCCAGCAGCTTGAGGGACCCAGGGGGAAAACTGTTTTTT,CASSLRDPGGKLFF
TRBJ1-2,TRBD1,TRBV6-5,.,TGTGCCAGCAGGGTAGGGGGCGCGGATGGCTACACCTTC,CASRVGGADGYTF
TRBJ1-2,TRBD1,TRBV27,.,TGTGCCAGCAGATCCAGCAGACCCCGGGACAGAAGAGGCTACACCTTC,CASRSSRPRDRRGYTF
TRBJ2-1,.,TRBV18,.,TGTGCCAGCTCACTATCCGGGTACAATGAGCAGTTCTTC,CASSLSGYNEQFF
TRBJ2-3,TRBD1,TRBV10-3,.,TGTGCCATCAGTGGGACAGGGACCACAGATACGCAGTATTTT,CAISGTGTTDTQYF
TRBJ2-1,.,TRBV19,.,TGTGCCAGTAGTATGGGGGCTAGCAGTTACAATGAGCAGTTCTTC,CASSMGASSYNEQFF
TRBJ1-1,.,TRBV10-3,.,TGTGCCATCGGCCGGTTAAACACTGAAGCTTTCTTT,CAIGRLNTEAFF
TRBJ2-7,.,TRBV7-9,.,TGTGCCAGCAGCTTAGCAGGTCTAGCGTACGAGCAGTACTTC,CASSLAGLAYEQYF
TRBJ1-2,TRBD1,TRBV29-1,.,TGCAGCGTTCGCGACCAGGGGGCTGATGGCTACACCTTC,CSVRDQGADGYTF
TRBJ1-5,TRBD1,TRBV6-5,once,TGTGCCAGCAGTTATGACAGGGGGCATCAGCCCCAGCATTTT,CASSYDRGHQPQHF
TRBJ2-7,TRBD2,TRBV6-5,.,TGTGCCAGCAGTTACTCCGGGACTAGCGAGTACGAGCAGTACTTC,CASSYSGTSEYEQYF